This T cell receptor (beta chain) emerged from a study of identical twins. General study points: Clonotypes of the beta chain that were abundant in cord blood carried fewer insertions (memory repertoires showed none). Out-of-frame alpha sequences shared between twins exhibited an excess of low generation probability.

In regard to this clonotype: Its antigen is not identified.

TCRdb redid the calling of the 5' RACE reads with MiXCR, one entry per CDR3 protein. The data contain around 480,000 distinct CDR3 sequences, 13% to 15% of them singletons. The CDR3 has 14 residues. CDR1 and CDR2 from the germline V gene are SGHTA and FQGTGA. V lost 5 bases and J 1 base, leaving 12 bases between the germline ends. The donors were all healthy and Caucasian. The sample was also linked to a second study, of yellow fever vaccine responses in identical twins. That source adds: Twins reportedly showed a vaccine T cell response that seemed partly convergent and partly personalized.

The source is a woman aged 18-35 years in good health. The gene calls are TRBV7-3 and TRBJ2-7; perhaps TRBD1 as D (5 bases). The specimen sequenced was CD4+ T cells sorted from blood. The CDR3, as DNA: TGTGCCAGCAGCCTGTCAGGGAATTCCTACGAGCAGTACTTC. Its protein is CASSLSGNSYEQYF.